This record covers a single TCR beta chain. CDR1 and CDR2 (germline): LGHNA, YNFKEQ. Unmatched junction bases numbered 3, after V lost 1 base and J lost 4 bases. CDR3 length: 15 amino acids. This entry belongs to a study of cytomegalovirus exposure and HLA in healthy donors. PCR used 60 Vbeta primers and 13 Jbeta primers. The table came from immunoSEQ multiplex PCR; TCRdb's copy has only in-frame clones and leaves some out. The sample lists some 87,000 clones; 65% to 85% were seen once. The rearrangement uses TRBV4-2 and TRBJ1-5; 8 bases are a match to TRBD1. The clonotype originates from a middle-aged woman in good health and CMV-seropositive. The source material was PBMCs. The CDR3 region is CASSQATGGNQPQHF. Written as DNA, the CDR3 is TGTGCCAGCAGCCAAGCCACAGGGGGTAATCAGCCCCAGCATTTT.